This T cell receptor (beta chain) was sequenced for a study of blood T cell repertoires in COVID-19. A single count supports this clone. Participants, roughly 18 to 89 years old, spanned under 30 US areas. The study counted Cohort 3 donors as recovered given two negative PCRs, clearance, or symptom resolution. The V gene's germline CDR1 is KGHDR and CDR2 SFDVKD. The CDR3 contains 18 residues. The junction had 11 bases not matched to a gene; V was cut back by 3 bases and J by 2 bases. Authors' data handling: Amplification from reference gene primers served as the basis for estimated nucleated cell counts. The method was immunoSEQ multiplex PCR; TCRdb's version includes in-frame clones alone and lacks a portion of them. Clonal size and the V and J genes are those of that table, whereas D and trimming came from the DNA. The table records around 290,000 clones, around 90% of them present only once.

The chain recombines TRBV24-1 with TRBJ2-3, with TRBD1 identical over 9 bases. This receptor was identified in a woman aged 25 to 39 who had recovered from COVID-19. Sequenced material: PBMCs or T cells enriched from blood (not recorded which). The CDR3 nucleotides are TGTGCCACCAGTGATCTTTACTCCGGGACAGGGCCCACAGATACGCAGTATTTT. Its protein product is CATSDLYSGTGPTDTQYF.